The present T cell receptor beta chain was sequenced within a study of cytomegalovirus exposure and HLA in healthy donors. The PCR contained 60 Vbeta and 13 Jbeta primers. Sequencing used immunoSEQ multiplex PCR; TCRdb keeps in-frame clones, though not all of them. Of approximately 78,000 clones in the sample, less than 85% are singletons; the top ten hold 2.4%. V lost 5 bases and J lost 0, with 9 bases in between. The CDR3 has 14 amino acids. In germline, CDR1 is SGHNT, CDR2 YYREEE (reference sequence). The receptor's source is a woman between 50 and 59 years old in good health and CMV-seronegative. Sequences were obtained from PBMCs. J is TRBJ1-3 and V is TRBV5-4; D is unclear. CDR3 residues: CASRESVSGNTIYF. Here the CDR3 DNA reads TGTGCCAGCAGGGAGAGTGTCTCTGGAAACACCATATATTTT. Looking up the rest from reference TRBV5-4 and TRBJ1-3 gives the full variable domain: ETGVTQSPTHLIKTRGQQVTLRCSSQSGHNTVSWYQQALGQGPQFIFQYYREEENGRGNFPPRFSGLQFPNYSSELNVNALELDDSALYLCASRESVSGNTIYFGEGSWLTVV.